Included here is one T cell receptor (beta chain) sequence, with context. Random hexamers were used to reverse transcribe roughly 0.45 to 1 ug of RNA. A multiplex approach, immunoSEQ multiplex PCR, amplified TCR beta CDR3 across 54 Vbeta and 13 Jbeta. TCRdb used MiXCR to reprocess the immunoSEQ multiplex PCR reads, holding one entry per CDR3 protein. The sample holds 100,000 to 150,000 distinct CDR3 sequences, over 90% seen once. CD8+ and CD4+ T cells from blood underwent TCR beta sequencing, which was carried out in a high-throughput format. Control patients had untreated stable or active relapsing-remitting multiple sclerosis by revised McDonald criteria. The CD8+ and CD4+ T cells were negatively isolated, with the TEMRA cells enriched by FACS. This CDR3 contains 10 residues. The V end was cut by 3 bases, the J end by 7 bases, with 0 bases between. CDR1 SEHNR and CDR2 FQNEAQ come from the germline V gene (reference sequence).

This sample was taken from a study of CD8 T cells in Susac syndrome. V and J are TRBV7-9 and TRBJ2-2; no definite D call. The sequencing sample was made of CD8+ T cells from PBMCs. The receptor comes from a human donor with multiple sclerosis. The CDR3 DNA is TGTGCCAGCAGCTTCGGGGAGCTGTTTTTT. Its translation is CASSFGELFF.